This T cell receptor (beta chain) was sequenced for a study of early T cells in non-severe SARS-CoV-2 infection. Overall study: Whole-blood bulk RNA, unsorted, was sequenced, and chains were unpaired. Findings and limits, study-wide: VDJdb matching favored anti-spike CD8 responses, missing private and CD4 specificities.

V was cut by 5 bases and J by 1 base, with 11 bases left in between. The CDR3 has 14 amino acids. Germline-derived CDR1 and CDR2 are MGHRA and YSYEKL. This clonotype has ten or more counts. Its antigen is not known. Attachment of unique molecular identifiers to individual cDNA molecules was performed. TCRdb reanalysed the 5' RACE reads using MiXCR and keeps one entry per CDR3 protein. The sample lists fewer than 80,000 distinct CDR3 sequences; more than 10% were seen once. The TCR was taken from an adult who was a healthcare worker with PCR-confirmed SARS-CoV-2 infection or an uninfected control (not recorded which). The donor label of this sample is uncertain. The input for sequencing was whole blood, taken at baseline. The chain uses TRBV4-1 and TRBJ1-1; possibly TRBD1 for D (6 bases). The CDR3 spells CASSARRGNTEAFF. Written as DNA, the CDR3 is TGCGCCAGCAGCGCTCGCAGGGGGAACACTGAAGCTTTCTTT.